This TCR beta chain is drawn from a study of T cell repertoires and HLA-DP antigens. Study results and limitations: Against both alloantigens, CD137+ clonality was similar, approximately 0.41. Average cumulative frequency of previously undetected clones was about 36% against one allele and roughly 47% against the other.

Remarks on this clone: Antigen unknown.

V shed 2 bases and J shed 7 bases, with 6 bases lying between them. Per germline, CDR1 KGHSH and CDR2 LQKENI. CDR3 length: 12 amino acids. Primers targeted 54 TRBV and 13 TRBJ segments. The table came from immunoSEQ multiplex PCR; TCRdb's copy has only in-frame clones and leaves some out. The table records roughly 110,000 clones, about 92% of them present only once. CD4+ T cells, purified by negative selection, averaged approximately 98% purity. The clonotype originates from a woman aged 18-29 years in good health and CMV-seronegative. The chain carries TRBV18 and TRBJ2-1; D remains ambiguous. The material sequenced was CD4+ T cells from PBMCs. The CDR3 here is CASSPRANEQFF. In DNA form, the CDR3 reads TGTGCCAGCTCACCAAGGGCAAATGAGCAGTTCTTC. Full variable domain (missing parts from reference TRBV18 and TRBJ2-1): NAGVMQNPRHLVRRRGQEARLRCSPMKGHSHVYWYRQLPEEGLKFMVYLQKENIIDESGMPKERFSAEFPKEGPSILRIQQVVRGDSAAYFCASSPRANEQFFGPGTRLTVL.